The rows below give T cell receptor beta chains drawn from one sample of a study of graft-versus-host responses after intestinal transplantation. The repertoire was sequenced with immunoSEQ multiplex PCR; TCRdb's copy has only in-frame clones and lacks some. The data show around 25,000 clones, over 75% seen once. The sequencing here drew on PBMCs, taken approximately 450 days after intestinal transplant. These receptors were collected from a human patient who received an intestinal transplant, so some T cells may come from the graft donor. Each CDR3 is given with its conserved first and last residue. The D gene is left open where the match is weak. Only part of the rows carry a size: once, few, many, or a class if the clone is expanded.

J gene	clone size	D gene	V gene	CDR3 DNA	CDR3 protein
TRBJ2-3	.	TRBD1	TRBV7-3	TGTGCCAGCAGCTCCTTCGCAATTGGGACAGGGGGCTCAGATACGCAGTATTTT	CASSSFAIGTGGSDTQYF
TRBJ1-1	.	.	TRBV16	TGTGCCAGCAGCCAGGACGGCTTGAACACTGAAGCTTTCTTT	CASSQDGLNTEAFF
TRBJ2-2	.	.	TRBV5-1	TGCGCCAGCAGCTTTAACCCTCTACCGAACACCGGGGAGCTGTTTTTT	CASSFNPLPNTGELFF
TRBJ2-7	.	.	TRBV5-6	TGTGCCAGCAGCTTGGTCGGCCTCGGACTCTACGAGCAGTACTTC	CASSLVGLGLYEQYF
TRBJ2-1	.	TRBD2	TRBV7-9	TGTGCCAGCAGCTTAGTGGGAGGGTACAATGAGCAGTTCTTC	CASSLVGGYNEQFF
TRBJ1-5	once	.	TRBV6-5	TGTGCCAGCAGTAAAGGTCGTGTGGGAAATCAGCCCCAGCATTTT	CASSKGRVGNQPQHF
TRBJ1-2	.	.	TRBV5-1	TGCGCCAGCAGCTTGGACCGGGAGTTCACTGGCTACACCTTC	CASSLDREFTGYTF
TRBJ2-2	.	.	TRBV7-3	TGTGCCAGCAGCTACAGGGCCCTCGGGGAGCTGTTTTTT	CASSYRALGELFF
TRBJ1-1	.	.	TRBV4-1	TGCGCCAGCAGCCAAGATATGCCTGGGACGGGCACTGAAGCTTTCTTT	CASSQDMPGTGTEAFF
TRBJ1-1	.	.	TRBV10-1	TGCGCCAGCAGTGAATCCATGAACACTGAAGCTTTCTTT	CASSESMNTEAFF
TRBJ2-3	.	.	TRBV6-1	TGTGCCAGCAGTAACAGGGTGGTCACAGATACGCAGTATTTT	CASSNRVVTDTQYF
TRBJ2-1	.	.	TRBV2	TGTGCCAGCAGTGAGGGAAGGGGATCCTCCTACAATGAGCAGTTCTTC	CASSEGRGSSYNEQFF
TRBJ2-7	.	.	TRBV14	TGTGCCAGCAGCTCGGGGCCAGTTGGGTCCTACGAGCAGTACTTC	CASSSGPVGSYEQYF
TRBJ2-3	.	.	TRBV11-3	TGTGCCAGCAGCTTAGAAGGGGTAGCATCTAGCACAGATACGCAGTATTTT	CASSLEGVASSTDTQYF
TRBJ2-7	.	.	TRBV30	TGTGCCGGTACGGCCTATCCTGCCTACGAGCAGTACTTC	CAGTAYPAYEQYF
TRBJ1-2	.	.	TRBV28	TGTGCCAGCAGTTTATCGCTGGGGGGGGCCTATGGCTACACCTTC	CASSLSLGGAYGYTF
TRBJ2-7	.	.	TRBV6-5	TGTGCCAGCAGTTACTCGCTTGTGGACCCAGCCTACGAGCAGTACTTC	CASSYSLVDPAYEQYF
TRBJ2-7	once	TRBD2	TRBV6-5	TGTGCCAGCAGTTACCCGACTAGCGGGACCGGGGAGCAGTACTTC	CASSYPTSGTGEQYF
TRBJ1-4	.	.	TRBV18	TGTGCCAGCTCACCACGGACCTCACCCGGTGAAAAACTGTTTTTT	CASSPRTSPGEKLFF
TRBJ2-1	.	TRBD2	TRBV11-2	TGTGCCAGCAGCACGACTAGCGGGAGCTCCTACAATGAGCAGTTCTTC	CASSTTSGSSYNEQFF
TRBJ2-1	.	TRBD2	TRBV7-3	TGTGCCAGCAGCCCGGCACTAGCGGGAAGGGAGCAGTTCTTC	CASSPALAGREQFF
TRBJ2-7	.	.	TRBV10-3	TGTGCCATCAGTGAGGCGACGGGGGTGGGCTACGAGCAGTACTTC	CAISEATGVGYEQYF
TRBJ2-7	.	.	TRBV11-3	TGTGCCAGCAGCTTAGCTCAGAGCCCATACGAGCAGTACTTC	CASSLAQSPYEQYF
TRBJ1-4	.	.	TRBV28	TGTGCCAGCAGTTTTACGGGTAGTCTGGAAAAACTGTTTTTT	CASSFTGSLEKLFF
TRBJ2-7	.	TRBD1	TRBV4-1	TGCGCCAGCAGCCGGGAAGACAGGGGAGATTACGAGCAGTACTTC	CASSREDRGDYEQYF
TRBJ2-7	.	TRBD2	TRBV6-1	TGTGCCAGCACCCAGGGACTAGCGAACTACGAGCAGTACTTC	CASTQGLANYEQYF
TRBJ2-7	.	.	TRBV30	TGTGCCTGGAGTGTGGGGGGCGGAGTAAGCGAGCAGTACTTC	CAWSVGGGVSEQYF
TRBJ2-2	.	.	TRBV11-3	TGTGCCAGCAGCCTTCAGGGAAGGGCAGGGGAGCTGTTTTTT	CASSLQGRAGELFF
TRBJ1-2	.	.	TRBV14	TGTGCCAGCAGCCAAGATCCACGTAGGAAAGGCTACACCTTC	CASSQDPRRKGYTF
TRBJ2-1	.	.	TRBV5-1	TGCGCCAGCAGCTTGGGACAGTACAATGAGCAGTTCTTC	CASSLGQYNEQFF
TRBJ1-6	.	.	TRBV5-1	TGCGCCAGCCAGCTGCAGCAGGGAAGTTCACCCCTCCACTTT	CASQLQQGSSPLHF
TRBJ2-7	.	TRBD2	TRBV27	TGTGCCAGCATGGGACTAGCGGGAGGAACAACCTACGAGCAGTACTTC	CASMGLAGGTTYEQYF
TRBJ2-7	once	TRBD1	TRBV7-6	TGTGCCAGCAGCTCCGGGACAGGGGGGTTCTACGAGCAGTACTTC	CASSSGTGGFYEQYF
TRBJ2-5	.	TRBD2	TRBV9	TGTGCCAGCAGCGGGGGAGGGACTAGCGGCGAGACCCAGTACTTC	CASSGGGTSGETQYF
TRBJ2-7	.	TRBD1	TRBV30	TGTGCCTGGAGTACGGACAGGGGGAGGGAGCAGTACTTC	CAWSTDRGREQYF
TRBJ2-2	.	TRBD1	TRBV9	TGTGCCAGCAGCATAACTCAGGGGGCCGGGGAGCTGTTTTTT	CASSITQGAGELFF
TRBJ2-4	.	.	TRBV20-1	TGCAGTGCTAGGTCGGGAAGGATTCAGTACTTC	CSARSGRIQYF
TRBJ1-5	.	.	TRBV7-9	TGTGCCAGCAGCCCCCTGGCAGGGCCGACTTATAGCAATCAGCCCCAGCATTTT	CASSPLAGPTYSNQPQHF
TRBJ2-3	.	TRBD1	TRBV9	TGTGCCAGCAGCTCTCGAGGGACAGTAGGGGCAGATACGCAGTATTTT	CASSSRGTVGADTQYF
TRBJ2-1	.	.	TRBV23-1	TGCGCCAGCAGCCCAACCAGGATCAGGGGCGAGGCCTACAATGAGCAGTTCTTC	CASSPTRIRGEAYNEQFF
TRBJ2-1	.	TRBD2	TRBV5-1	TGCGCCAGCAGCTGGAGCGGGGACTTCTCCTACAATGAGCAGTTCTTC	CASSWSGDFSYNEQFF
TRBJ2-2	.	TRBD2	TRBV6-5	TGTGCCAGCAGTTACGGGCTAGCGGGTCCCCGGGAGCTGTTTTTT	CASSYGLAGPRELFF
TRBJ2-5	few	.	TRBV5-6	TGTGCCAGCAGCTCCAGTCGGGGCCCGGGCCGGGAGACCCAGTACTTC	CASSSSRGPGRETQYF
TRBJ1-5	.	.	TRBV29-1	TGCAGCGTTGGGCTGTCAGGGTCGGGGCAGCCCCAGCATTTT	CSVGLSGSGQPQHF
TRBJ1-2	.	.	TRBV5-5	TGTGCCAGCATTGGAAAATCCGGGAACTATGGCTACACCTTC	CASIGKSGNYGYTF
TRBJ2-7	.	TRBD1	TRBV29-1	TGCAGCGTTGAACGATCCGGGACAGGGGGCATCGAGCAGTACTTC	CSVERSGTGGIEQYF
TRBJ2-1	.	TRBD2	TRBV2	TGTGCCAGCGGTGCCAGAGCGGGAGGGTACAATGAGCAGTTCTTC	CASGARAGGYNEQFF
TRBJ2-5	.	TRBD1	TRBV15	TGTGCCACCAGCAGAAGCCCGACAGGGGGCAGTGTTTTCCAAGAGACCCAGTACTTC	CATSRSPTGGSVFQETQYF
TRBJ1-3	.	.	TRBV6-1	TGTGCCAGCACGGATCGGGGTATCTCTGGAAACACCATATATTTT	CASTDRGISGNTIYF
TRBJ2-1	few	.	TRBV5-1	TGCGCCAGCAGCTCGGGGCAGGGTCGGGTAAACAATGAGCAGTTCTTC	CASSSGQGRVNNEQFF